This T cell receptor beta chain was sequenced for a study of regulatory T cells in long-lasting Graves disease. From germline, CDR1 is SGHAT and CDR2 FQNNGV. The germline V and J ends were trimmed by 6 bases and 3 bases, with 11 bases remaining between them. The CDR3 has 13 amino acids. Combining iRepertoire HTBI primers with Arm-PCR of CDR3 regions, the authors built TCR beta libraries. MiXCR, applied by TCRdb to the multiplex PCR reads, yields one record per CDR3 protein. The repertoire holds a few hundred thousand distinct CDR3 sequences, with approximately 15% as singletons. This clonotype was detected ten times or more. The time point: newly diagnosed GD, antithyroid drugs for less than 3 months. RNA isolated from PBMCs was used to make the TCR library. These data also formed part of another study, on T cells in Graves' hyperthyroidism and ophthalmopathy.

The TCR originated in a woman aged 40 to 50 with Graves disease. The sample in question was peripheral blood mononuclear cells (PBMCs), obtained at new diagnosis, from a patient treated with antithyroid drugs. This rearrangement joins TRBV11-2 to TRBJ1-2; D is ambiguous. The DNA for the CDR3 is TGTGCCAGCAGACCCATAGCTTACTATGGCTACACCTTC. Protein: CASRPIAYYGYTF.